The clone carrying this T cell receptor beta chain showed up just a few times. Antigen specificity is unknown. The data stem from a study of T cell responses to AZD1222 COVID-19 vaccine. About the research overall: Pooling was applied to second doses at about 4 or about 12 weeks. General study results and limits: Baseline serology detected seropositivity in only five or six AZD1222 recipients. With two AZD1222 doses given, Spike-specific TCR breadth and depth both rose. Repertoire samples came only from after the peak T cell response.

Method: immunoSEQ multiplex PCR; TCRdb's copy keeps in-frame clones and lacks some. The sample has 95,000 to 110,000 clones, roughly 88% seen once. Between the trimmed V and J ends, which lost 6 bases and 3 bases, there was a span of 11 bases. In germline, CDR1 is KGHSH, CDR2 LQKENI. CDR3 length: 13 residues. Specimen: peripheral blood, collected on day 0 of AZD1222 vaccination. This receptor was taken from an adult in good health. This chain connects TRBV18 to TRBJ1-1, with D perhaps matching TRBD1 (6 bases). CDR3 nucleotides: TGTGCCAGCTCTCTGGACAGCTACACTGAAGCTTTCTTT. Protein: CASSLDSYTEAFF.